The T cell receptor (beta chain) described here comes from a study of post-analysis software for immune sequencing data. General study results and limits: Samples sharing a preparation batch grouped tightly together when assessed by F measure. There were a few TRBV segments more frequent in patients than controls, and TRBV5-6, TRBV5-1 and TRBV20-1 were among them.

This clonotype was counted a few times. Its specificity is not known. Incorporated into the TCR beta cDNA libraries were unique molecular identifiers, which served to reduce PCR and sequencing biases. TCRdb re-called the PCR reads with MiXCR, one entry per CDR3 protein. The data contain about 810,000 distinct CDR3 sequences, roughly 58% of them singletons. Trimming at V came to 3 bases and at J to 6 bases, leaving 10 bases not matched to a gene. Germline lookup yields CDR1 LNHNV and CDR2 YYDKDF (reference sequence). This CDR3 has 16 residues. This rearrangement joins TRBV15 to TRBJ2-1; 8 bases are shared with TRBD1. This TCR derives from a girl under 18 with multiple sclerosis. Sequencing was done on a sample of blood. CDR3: CATSRDGQGSGNEQFF. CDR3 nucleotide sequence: TGTGCCACCAGCAGGGACGGACAGGGTTCCGGCAATGAGCAGTTCTTC.